This entry lists 24 T cell receptor beta chains sequenced from one sample in a study of control samples from healthy donors and cancer patients. Sequenced by immunoSEQ multiplex PCR; TCRdb stores in-frame clones only, minus some. The sample carries tens of thousands of clones, approximately 94% recorded once. Material: PBMCs. These receptors were collected from a woman aged 40 to 55 with lung cancer.

This chain connects TRBV13 to TRBJ1-2, with D hard to call. With 6 bases removed from V and 2 bases from J, the gap between germline ends came to 10 bases. Germline values: CDR1 PRHDT, CDR2 FYEKMQ (reference sequence). The CDR3 is made up of 13 amino acids. The CDR3 sequence is CASRLDNNYGYTF. The CDR3 DNA is TGTGCCAGCAGACTCGACAACAACTATGGCTACACCTTC.

V gene TRBV27 combines with J gene TRBJ1-5, with D perhaps matching TRBD1 (5 bases). Trimming pared 6 bases from V and 0 bases from J, leaving 9 bases between. This CDR3 contains 14 residues. Germline assignment: CDR1 MNHEY and CDR2 SMNVEV (reference sequence). In nucleotides, the CDR3 is TGTGCCAGCAGCCTCCAGGGTAGCAATCAGCCCCAGCATTTT. This codes for CASSLQGSNQPQHF.

The V and J genes are TRBV4-1 and TRBJ2-1; no clear D. CDR3 length equals 14 residues. The germline CDR1 and CDR2 sequences are MGHRA and YSYEKL. V was pared by 4 bases and J by 2 bases, with 9 bases between. In DNA form, the CDR3 reads TGCGCCAGCAGCCGGGGAAACACCTACAATGAGCAGTTCTTC. Its translation: CASSRGNTYNEQFF.

This chain joins TRBV5-1 and TRBJ2-1, with D possibly TRBD1 on 6 matching bases. The V gene lost 4 bases and the J gene lost 1 base, with 9 bases spanning the gap. CDR3 length: 14 residues. In germline, CDR1 is SGHRS, CDR2 YFSETQ. The CDR3 is CASSDGQSYNEQFF. The DNA for the CDR3 is TGCGCCAGCAGCGATGGACAGTCCTACAATGAGCAGTTCTTC. The full variable domain, rest sourced from reference TRBV5-1 and TRBJ2-1, is KAGVTQTPRYLIKTRGQQVTLSCSPISGHRSVSWYQQTPGQGLQFLFEYFSETQRNKGNFPGRFSGRQFSNSRSEMNVSTLELGDSALYLCASSDGQSYNEQFFGPGTRLTVL.

A single count supports this clone. This sequence joins TRBV29-1 and TRBJ2-7, with a weak D call TRBD2 (6 bases). Per the germline V gene, CDR1 is SQVTM and CDR2 is ANQGSEA. V lost 1 base and J lost 2, with 18 bases in between. The CDR3 is made up of 16 amino acids. CDR3 DNA sequence: TGCAGCGTTGAAGGTGGAGGGAGTGGAGGACCCTACGAGCAGTACTTC. As protein: CSVEGGGSGGPYEQYF.

This clone was seen only once. The V and J genes are TRBV30 and TRBJ1-4; 7 nucleotides agree with TRBD1. The CDR3 has 15 amino acids. V dropped 0 bases and J dropped 6; count of bases not matched to a gene: 7. CDR1 and CDR2 (germline): GTSNPN, SVGIG (reference sequence). CDR3 sequence (DNA): TGTGCCTGGAGTGTCCCCGGCAGGGGGTATGAAAAACTGTTTTTT. It specifies CAWSVPGRGYEKLFF.

This chain's CDR3 is CASSSTAQTGYTF. CDR3 bases: TGTGCCAGCAGCTCTACGGCGCAGACTGGCTACACCTTC. This chain uses TRBV7-2 with TRBJ1-2; no clear D. The CDR3 is made up of 13 amino acids. Trimming stripped 4 bases from V and 7 bases from J, with 13 bases between. The germline V gene encodes CDR1 SGHTA and CDR2 FQGNSA.

V usage is TRBV7-9 and J usage is TRBJ1-2; D possibly corresponds to TRBD1 (5 bases). CDR3 size: 13 residues. CDR1 SEHNR and CDR2 FQNEAQ come from the germline V gene (reference sequence). The ends were cut back, 4 bases at V and 11 bases at J, with 17 bases in the middle. The CDR3: CASSSPGGGDYTF. DNA of the CDR3: TGTGCCAGCAGCTCCCCCGGGGGGGGAGATTACACCTTC.

This clone was seen a few times. The J gene is TRBJ1-1, the V gene TRBV14; unclear D gene. CDR1 SGHDN and CDR2 FVKESK come from the germline V gene. Trimming removed 4 bases at V and 0 bases at J, with 21 bases between. The length of the CDR3 is 18 residues. The CDR3 bases are TGTGCCAGCAGCCCAGAAGGGATAGCCTCACTCATGAACACTGAAGCTTTCTTT. Translation: CASSPEGIASLMNTEAFF.

The rearrangement links TRBV7-8 to TRBJ2-5; D perhaps matches TRBD1 (5 bases). The V gene lost 5 bases and the J gene lost 0 bases, with 10 bases spanning the gap. CDR3 size: 14 residues. Germline-derived CDR1 and CDR2 are SGHVS and FQNEAQ. The CDR3 region has the DNA TGTGCCAGCAGCCTAGACAGTAACCAAGAGACCCAGTACTTC. Its protein product is CASSLDSNQETQYF.

This rearrangement joins TRBV28 to TRBJ1-2, with TRBD1 matching over 8 bases. V was clipped by 7 bases and J by 3 bases; unmatched bases: 10. The CDR3 consists of 15 residues. Germline V lookup: CDR1 MDHEN, CDR2 SYDVKM. The CDR3, as DNA: TGTGCCAGCAACACCGGGACAGGACTCCACTATGGCTACACCTTC. Translation: CASNTGTGLHYGYTF.

This sequence joins TRBV19 and TRBJ1-3; D ambiguous. This CDR3 region has 13 residues. Germline V CDR1 and CDR2: LNHDA, SQIVND (reference sequence). Trimming took 3 bases from V and 1 from J, leaving 4 bases between them. The CDR3 spells CASSMISGNTIYF. The CDR3 coding sequence is TGTGCCAGTAGTATGATTTCTGGAAACACCATATATTTT.

The chain combines TRBV2 with TRBJ1-1; the D is unclear. The germline V gene has CDR1 SNHLY and CDR2 FYNNEI. V lost 2 bases to trimming and J lost 7 bases, with 11 bases between them. The CDR3 length is 13 residues. The chain's CDR3 is CASSEMTLGEAFF. In DNA form, the CDR3 reads TGTGCCAGCAGTGAAATGACGTTGGGTGAAGCTTTCTTT.

This clone was counted a single time. The V gene is TRBV6-5, the J gene TRBJ2-1; D not resolved. The CDR3 contains 13 residues. The V gene lost 7 bases and the J gene lost 3 bases, with 10 bases spanning the gap. Germline V lookup: CDR1 MNHEY, CDR2 SVGAGI. The CDR3 coding sequence is TGTGCCAGCACGAGGAAGCACTACAATGAGCAGTTCTTC. Protein sequence: CASTRKHYNEQFF.

CDR3 coding DNA: TGTGCCAGCAGTTCATCGACAGGATCCACTGAAGCTTTCTTT. This codes for CASSSSTGSTEAFF. The V gene is TRBV5-4, the J gene TRBJ1-1; TRBD1 might be the D (6 bases). The CDR3 runs to 14 residues. The V end lost 5 bases, the J end lost 4 bases, and 15 bases lay between the germline ends. The germline V gene encodes CDR1 SGHNT and CDR2 YYREEE (reference sequence). The full variable domain, with the rest looked up from reference TRBV5-4 and TRBJ1-1, is ETGVTQSPTHLIKTRGQQVTLRCSSQSGHNTVSWYQQALGQGPQFIFQYYREEENGRGNFPPRFSGLQFPNYSSELNVNALELDDSALYLCASSSSTGSTEAFFGQGTRLTVV.

The chain has TRBV18 and TRBJ2-2; 8 bases agree with TRBD1. This CDR3 has 16 residues. Germline lookup yields CDR1 KGHSH and CDR2 LQKENI. V lost 3 bases and J lost 6; bases outside the gene matches: 9. This chain's CDR3 is CASSPNPDRGSGELFF. For the CDR3, the DNA is TGTGCCAGCTCACCTAATCCCGACAGGGGCTCCGGGGAGCTGTTTTTT.

The rearrangement uses TRBV19 and TRBJ2-7; 7 nucleotides match TRBD2. Germline CDR1 is LNHDA and CDR2 is SQIVND (reference sequence). V lost 4 bases and J lost 0; bases outside the gene matches: 6. CDR3 size: 15 residues. CDR3 region: CASSSGGFGSYEQYF. The CDR3 DNA reads as TGTGCCAGTAGTAGCGGGGGTTTTGGCTCCTACGAGCAGTACTTC.

V usage is TRBV27 and J usage is TRBJ2-1; 7 positions match TRBD2. The CDR3 has 12 residues. Germline-derived CDR1 and CDR2 are MNHEY and SMNVEV (reference sequence). Trimming took 4 bases from V and 14 from J; bases not matched to a gene: 8. The CDR3 DNA reads TGTGCCAGCAGTTCCTTCGCGGGGGTCGAGTTCTTC. Its protein product is CASSSFAGVEFF.

The rearrangement joins TRBV19 to TRBJ2-1, with 10 bases that match TRBD2. The CDR3 totals 15 residues. After removal of 4 bases from V and 2 bases from J, the junction contained 2 bases not matched to a gene. Looked up from germline, CDR1 is LNHDA and CDR2 is SQIVND (reference sequence). The chain's CDR3 is CASSTSGGAYNEQFF. The CDR3 DNA follows: TGTGCCAGTAGTACCAGCGGGGGGGCCTACAATGAGCAGTTCTTC. Together with reference TRBV19 and TRBJ2-1, the CDR3 gives the full variable domain: DGGITQSPKYLFRKEGQNVTLSCEQNLNHDAMYWYRQDPGQGLRLIYYSQIVNDFQKGDIAEGYSVSREKKESFPLTVTSAQKNPTAFYLCASSTSGGAYNEQFFGPGTRLTVL.

V is TRBV18 and J is TRBJ1-1, with TRBD1 matching over 8 bases. Germline V gene lookup returns CDR1 KGHSH and CDR2 LQKENI. Unmatched junction bases numbered 4, after V lost 4 bases and J lost 0 bases. This CDR3 is built from 15 residues. CDR3 in amino acids: CASSLQGALNTEAFF. CDR3 in DNA: TGTGCCAGCTCACTTCAGGGGGCCCTGAACACTGAAGCTTTCTTT.

The genes are TRBV29-1 and TRBJ2-1; D remains ambiguous. With 6 bases removed from V and 3 bases from J, the gap between germline ends came to 9 bases. The germline CDR1 and CDR2 sequences are SQVTM and ANQGSEA. This CDR3 region has 12 residues. The CDR3 DNA follows: TGCAGCGTCGAGCTAATCTACAATGAGCAGTTCTTC. It translates to CSVELIYNEQFF.

This chain links TRBV19 with TRBJ1-1; 7 bases align to TRBD1. CDR1 and CDR2 from the germline V gene are LNHDA and SQIVND (reference sequence). V shed 1 base, J shed 3 bases, and the junction held 8 bases outside the gene matches. The CDR3 consists of 16 residues. The CDR3 protein is CASSIGLQGQDTEAFF. CDR3 in DNA: TGTGCCAGTAGTATAGGCCTACAGGGGCAGGACACTGAAGCTTTCTTT.

The chain is built from TRBV3-1 (or the pseudogene TRBV3-2) and TRBJ1-5; D call uncertain. V lost 0 bases and J lost 2, with 8 bases in between. There are 15 residues in the CDR3. Germline V gives CDR1 LGHDT, CDR2 YNNKEL (reference sequence). CDR3 in amino acids: CASSQDSGRNQPQHF. CDR3 DNA: TGTGCCAGCAGCCAAGATTCGGGTCGCAATCAGCCCCAGCATTTT.

The chain joins TRBV6-5 to TRBJ2-7; D possibly corresponds to TRBD1 (6 bases). This CDR3 comprises 12 residues. Trimming took off 8 bases at V and 11 bases at J, with 19 bases between the two ends. Germline V gives CDR1 MNHEY, CDR2 SVGAGI. The DNA for the CDR3 is TGTGCCAGCCGAATGCAACAGGGAAGGGAGTACTTC. Residues: CASRMQQGREYF.